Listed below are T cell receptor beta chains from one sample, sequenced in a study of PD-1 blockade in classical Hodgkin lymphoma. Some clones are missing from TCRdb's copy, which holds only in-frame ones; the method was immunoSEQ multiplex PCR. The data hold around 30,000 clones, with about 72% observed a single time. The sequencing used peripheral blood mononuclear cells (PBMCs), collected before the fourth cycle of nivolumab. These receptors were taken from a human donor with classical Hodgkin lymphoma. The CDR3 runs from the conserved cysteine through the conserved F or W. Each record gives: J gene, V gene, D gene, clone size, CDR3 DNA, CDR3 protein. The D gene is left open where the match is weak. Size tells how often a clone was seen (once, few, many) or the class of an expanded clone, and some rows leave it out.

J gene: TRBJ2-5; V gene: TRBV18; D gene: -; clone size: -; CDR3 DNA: TGTGCCAGCTCACCACCGAGAGTATCAGAGACCCAGTACTTC; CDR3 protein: CASSPPRVSETQYF
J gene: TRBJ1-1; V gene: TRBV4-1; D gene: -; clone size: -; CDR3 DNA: TGCGCCAGCAGCCGAAGCAGGGACACTGAAGCTTTCTTT; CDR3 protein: CASSRSRDTEAFF
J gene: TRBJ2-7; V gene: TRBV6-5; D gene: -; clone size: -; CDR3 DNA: TGTGCCAGCAGGCGGACAGTAAGCTCCTACGAGCAGTACTTC; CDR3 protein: CASRRTVSSYEQYF
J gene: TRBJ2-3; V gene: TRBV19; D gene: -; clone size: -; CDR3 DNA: TGTGCCAGTAGTATAGGAGGAAGGGATACGCAGTATTTT; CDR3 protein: CASSIGGRDTQYF
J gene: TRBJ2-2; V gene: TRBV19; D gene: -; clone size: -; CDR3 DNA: TGTGCCAGTAGTAGTCTACAGGGCACCGGGGAGCTGTTTTTT; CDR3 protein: CASSSLQGTGELFF
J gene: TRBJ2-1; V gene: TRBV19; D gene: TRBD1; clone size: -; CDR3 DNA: TGTGCCAGTAGTATAGGCGGGACAGGGTACAATGAGCAGTTCTTC; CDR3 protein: CASSIGGTGYNEQFF
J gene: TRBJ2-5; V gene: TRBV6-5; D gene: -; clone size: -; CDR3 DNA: TGTGCCAGCAGTTCCTTTCCCCCGCAGCTCCAAGAGACCCAGTACTTC; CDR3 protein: CASSSFPPQLQETQYF
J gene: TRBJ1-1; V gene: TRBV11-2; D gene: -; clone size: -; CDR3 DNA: TGTGCCAGCAGCGGGCCCGGGGCATTGGGGGCTTTCTTT; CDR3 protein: CASSGPGALGAFF
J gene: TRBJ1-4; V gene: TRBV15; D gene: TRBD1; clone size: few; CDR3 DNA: TGTGCCACCAGCAGGGACAGGGGGACTAATGAAAAACTGTTTTTT; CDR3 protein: CATSRDRGTNEKLFF
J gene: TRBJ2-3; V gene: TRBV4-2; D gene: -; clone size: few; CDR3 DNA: TGTGCCAGCAGCCAAGCCCTTCTAACAACTACGCAGTATTTT; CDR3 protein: CASSQALLTTTQYF
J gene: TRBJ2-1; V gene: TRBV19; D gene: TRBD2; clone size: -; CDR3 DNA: TGTGCCAGTAGCGGACTAGCGTGGGATGAGCAGTTCTTC; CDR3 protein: CASSGLAWDEQFF
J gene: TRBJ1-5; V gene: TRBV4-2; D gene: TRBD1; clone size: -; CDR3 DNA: TGTGCCAGCAGCCAGAGACAGGGGGCGGGAGAGCCCCAGCATTTT; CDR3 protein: CASSQRQGAGEPQHF
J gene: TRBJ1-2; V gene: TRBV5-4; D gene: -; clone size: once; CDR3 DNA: TGTGCCAGCAGCTTTCCAGGGTTTCATGGCTACACCTTC; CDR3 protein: CASSFPGFHGYTF
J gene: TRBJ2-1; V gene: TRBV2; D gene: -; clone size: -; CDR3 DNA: TGTGCCAGGGAGTTCGAGGGGTCGAATGAGCAGTTCTTC; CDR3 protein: CAREFEGSNEQFF
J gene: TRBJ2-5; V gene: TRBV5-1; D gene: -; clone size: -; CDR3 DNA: TGCGCCAGCAGCGATCAGGGTTGGGAGACCCAGTACTTC; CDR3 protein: CASSDQGWETQYF
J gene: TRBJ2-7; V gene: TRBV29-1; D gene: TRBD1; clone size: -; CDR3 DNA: TGCAGCGTGGGGTACAGGGGGAGGAACGAGCAGTACTTC; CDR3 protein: CSVGYRGRNEQYF
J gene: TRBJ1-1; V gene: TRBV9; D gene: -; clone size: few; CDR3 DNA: TGTGCCAGCAGCTCACACATGAACACTGAAGCTTTCTTT; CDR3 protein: CASSSHMNTEAFF
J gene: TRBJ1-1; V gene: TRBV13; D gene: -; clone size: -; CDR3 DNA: TGTGCCAGCAGCGCCCCACTTACAGGGAACACTGAAGCTTTCTTT; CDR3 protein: CASSAPLTGNTEAFF
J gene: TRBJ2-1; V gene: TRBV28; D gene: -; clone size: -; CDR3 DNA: TGTGCCAGCAGTAGACGGGAGAACAATGAGCAGTTCTTC; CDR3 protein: CASSRRENNEQFF
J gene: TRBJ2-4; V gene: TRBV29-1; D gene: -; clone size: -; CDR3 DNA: TGCAGCGTTTCCACGGGACTGGGCATTCAGTACTTC; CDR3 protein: CSVSTGLGIQYF
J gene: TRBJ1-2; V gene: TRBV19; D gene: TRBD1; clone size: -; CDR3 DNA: TGTGCCAGTAGTTTCCGGGACAGGGTTGATGGCTACACCTTC; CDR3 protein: CASSFRDRVDGYTF
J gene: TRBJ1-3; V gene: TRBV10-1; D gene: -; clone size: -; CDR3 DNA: TGCGCCAGCAGCCCCACCCCAGACGCCGGCTTTGAGGGAAACACCATATATTTT; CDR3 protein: CASSPTPDAGFEGNTIYF
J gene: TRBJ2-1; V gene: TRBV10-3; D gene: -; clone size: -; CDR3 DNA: TGTGCCGGAGGTGGGTATAATGAGCAGTTCTTC; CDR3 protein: CAGGGYNEQFF
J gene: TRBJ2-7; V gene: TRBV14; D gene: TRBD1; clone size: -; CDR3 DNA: TGTGCCAGCAGCCAAGAGATGTTGACAGGGTTCTACGAGCAGTACTTC; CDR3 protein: CASSQEMLTGFYEQYF
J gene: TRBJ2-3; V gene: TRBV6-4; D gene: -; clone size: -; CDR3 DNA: TGTGCCAGCAGTGACTCGGCCTTTGAGGGATATCATACGCAGTATTTT; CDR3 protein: CASSDSAFEGYHTQYF
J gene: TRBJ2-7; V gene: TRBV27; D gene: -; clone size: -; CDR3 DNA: TGTGCCAGCATGGACAGCCCCTACGAGCAGTACTTC; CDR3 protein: CASMDSPYEQYF
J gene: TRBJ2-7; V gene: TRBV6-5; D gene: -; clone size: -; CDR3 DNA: TGTGCCAGCAGTTCCCTAGGGGGGAGGAGCGACGAGCAGTACTTC; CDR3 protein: CASSSLGGRSDEQYF
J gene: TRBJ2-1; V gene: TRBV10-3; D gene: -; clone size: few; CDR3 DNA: TGTGCCATCAGTGAGCCCGTCTACAATGAGCAGTTCTTC; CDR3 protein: CAISEPVYNEQFF
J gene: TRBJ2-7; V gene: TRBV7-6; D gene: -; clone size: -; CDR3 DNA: TGTGCCAGCAGCTTAGGCGGAGGGGGCTACGAGCAGTACTTC; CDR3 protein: CASSLGGGGYEQYF
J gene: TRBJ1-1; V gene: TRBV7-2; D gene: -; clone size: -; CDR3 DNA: TGTGCCAGCAGCTTAGCCCGACCTAATTGGGGCACTGAAGCTTTCTTT; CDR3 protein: CASSLARPNWGTEAFF
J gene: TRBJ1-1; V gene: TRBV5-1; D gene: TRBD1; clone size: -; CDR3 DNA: TGCGCCAGCAGCTTGGCGCCCCGGACAGGGCGGGACACTGAAGCTTTCTTT; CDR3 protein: CASSLAPRTGRDTEAFF
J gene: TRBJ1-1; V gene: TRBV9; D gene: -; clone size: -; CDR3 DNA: TGTGCCAGCAGCGTAGACCCCCTCCAGGGCGTACGCACTGAAGCTTTCTTT; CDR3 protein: CASSVDPLQGVRTEAFF
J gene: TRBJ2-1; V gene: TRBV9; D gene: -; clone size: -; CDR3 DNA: TGTGCCAGCAGCGTAGGACAGGGACTATACAATGAGCAGTTCTTC; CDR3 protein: CASSVGQGLYNEQFF
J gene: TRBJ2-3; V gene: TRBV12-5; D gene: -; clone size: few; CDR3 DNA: TGTGCTAGTGGTTTGGGGGATGCGGGGCGAGGCACAGATACGCAGTATTTT; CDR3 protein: CASGLGDAGRGTDTQYF
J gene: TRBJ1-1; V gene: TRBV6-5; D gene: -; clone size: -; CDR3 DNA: TGTGCCAGCAGTTACGGGACCTTCCAGACTGAAGCTTTCTTT; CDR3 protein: CASSYGTFQTEAFF
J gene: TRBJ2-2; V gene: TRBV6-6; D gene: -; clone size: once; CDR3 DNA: TGTGCCAGCAGTTACGAAGCAGAGCTGTTTTTT; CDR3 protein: CASSYEAELFF
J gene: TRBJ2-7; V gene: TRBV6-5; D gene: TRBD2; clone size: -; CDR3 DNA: TGTGCCAGCAGTTACTGGACTAGCAGTTCCTACGAGCAGTACTTC; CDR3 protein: CASSYWTSSSYEQYF
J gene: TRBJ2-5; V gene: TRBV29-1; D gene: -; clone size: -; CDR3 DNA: TGCAGCGCCTCGCAGGGGACCCAGTACTTC; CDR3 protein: CSASQGTQYF
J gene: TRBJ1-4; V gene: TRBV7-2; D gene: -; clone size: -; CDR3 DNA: TGTGCCAGCAGCTCGTCAGCCAAGGTGGGAGAAAAACTGTTTTTT; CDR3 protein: CASSSSAKVGEKLFF
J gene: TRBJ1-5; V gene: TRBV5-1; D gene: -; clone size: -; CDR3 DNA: TGCGCCAGCAGCTTGGGTAGCAATCAGCCCCAGCATTTT; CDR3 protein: CASSLGSNQPQHF
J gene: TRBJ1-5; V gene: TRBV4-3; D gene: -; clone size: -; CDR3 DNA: TGCGCCAGCAGCCAAGGGTTGGGGAGCAATCAGCCCCAGCATTTT; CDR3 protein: CASSQGLGSNQPQHF
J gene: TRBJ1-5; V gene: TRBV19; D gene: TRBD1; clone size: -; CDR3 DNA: TGTGCCAGTAGTATAGTTTTCACAGGGGGCAATCAGCCCCAGCATTTT; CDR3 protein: CASSIVFTGGNQPQHF
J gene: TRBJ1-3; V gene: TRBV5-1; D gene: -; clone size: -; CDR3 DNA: TGCGCCAGCAGCTTGAGCTTATGGGCCCCTGGGGGAAACACCATATATTTT; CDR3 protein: CASSLSLWAPGGNTIYF
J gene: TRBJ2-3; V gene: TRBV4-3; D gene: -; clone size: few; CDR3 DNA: TGCGCCAGCAGCCAAGAATTCACGGAGACAGATACGCAGTATTTT; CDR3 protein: CASSQEFTETDTQYF
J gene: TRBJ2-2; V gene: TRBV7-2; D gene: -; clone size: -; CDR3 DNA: TGTGCCAGCAGCTTATCAGCCCTGACTCTGAACACCGGGGAGCTGTTTTTT; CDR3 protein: CASSLSALTLNTGELFF
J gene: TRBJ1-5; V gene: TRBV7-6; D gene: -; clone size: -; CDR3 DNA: TGTGCCAGCAGCTTCGGGGGGTCGGATCAGCCCCAGCATTTT; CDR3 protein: CASSFGGSDQPQHF
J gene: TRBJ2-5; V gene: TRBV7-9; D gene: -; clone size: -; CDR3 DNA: TGTGCCAGCAGCGACACGGCGCGTTCCATCAAAGAGACCCAGTACTTC; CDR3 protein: CASSDTARSIKETQYF
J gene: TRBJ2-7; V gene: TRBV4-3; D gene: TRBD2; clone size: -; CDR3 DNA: TGCGCCAGCAGCCAAGAGCCTAGCGGTTCCTACGAGCAGTACTTC; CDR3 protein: CASSQEPSGSYEQYF
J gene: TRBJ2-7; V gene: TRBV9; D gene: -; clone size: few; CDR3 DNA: TGTGCCAGCAGCGTAGGATCAGATTCCTACGAGCAGTACTTC; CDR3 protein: CASSVGSDSYEQYF
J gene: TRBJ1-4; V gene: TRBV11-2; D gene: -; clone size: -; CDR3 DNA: TGTGCCAGCAGCTTAGGCGGGGCGGTGAATGAAAAACTGTTTTTT; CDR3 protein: CASSLGGAVNEKLFF
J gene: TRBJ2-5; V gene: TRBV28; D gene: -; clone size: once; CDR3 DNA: TGTGCCAGCAGTTTTATTGACCCCAGGGGTGAGACCCAGTACTTC; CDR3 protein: CASSFIDPRGETQYF
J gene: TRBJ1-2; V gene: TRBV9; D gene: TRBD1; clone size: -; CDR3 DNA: TGTGCCAGCAGCGCAGGGGGCCTTTTCTATGGCTACACCTTC; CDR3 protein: CASSAGGLFYGYTF
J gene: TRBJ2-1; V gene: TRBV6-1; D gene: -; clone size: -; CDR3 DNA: TGTGCCAGCCTCGGGGGCCGGGGTGAGCAGTTCTTC; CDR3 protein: CASLGGRGEQFF
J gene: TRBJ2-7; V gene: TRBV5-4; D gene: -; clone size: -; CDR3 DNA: TGTGCCAGCAGCTTGGACAACTACGAGCAGTACTTC; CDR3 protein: CASSLDNYEQYF